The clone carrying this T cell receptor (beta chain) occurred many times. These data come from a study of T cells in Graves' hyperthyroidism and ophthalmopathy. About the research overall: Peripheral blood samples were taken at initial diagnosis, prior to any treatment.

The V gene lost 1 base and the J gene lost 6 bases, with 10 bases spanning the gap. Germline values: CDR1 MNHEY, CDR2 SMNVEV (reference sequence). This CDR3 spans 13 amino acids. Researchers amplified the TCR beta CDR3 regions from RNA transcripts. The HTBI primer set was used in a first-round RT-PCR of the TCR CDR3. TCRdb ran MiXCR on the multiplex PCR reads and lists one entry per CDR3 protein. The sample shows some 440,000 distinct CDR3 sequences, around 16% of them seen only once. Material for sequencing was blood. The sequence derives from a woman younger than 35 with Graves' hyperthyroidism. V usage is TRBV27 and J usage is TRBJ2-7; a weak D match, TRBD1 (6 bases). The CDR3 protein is CASSLFGGLEQYF. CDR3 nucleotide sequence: TGTGCCAGCAGTTTATTTGGGGGCCTCGAGCAGTACTTC.